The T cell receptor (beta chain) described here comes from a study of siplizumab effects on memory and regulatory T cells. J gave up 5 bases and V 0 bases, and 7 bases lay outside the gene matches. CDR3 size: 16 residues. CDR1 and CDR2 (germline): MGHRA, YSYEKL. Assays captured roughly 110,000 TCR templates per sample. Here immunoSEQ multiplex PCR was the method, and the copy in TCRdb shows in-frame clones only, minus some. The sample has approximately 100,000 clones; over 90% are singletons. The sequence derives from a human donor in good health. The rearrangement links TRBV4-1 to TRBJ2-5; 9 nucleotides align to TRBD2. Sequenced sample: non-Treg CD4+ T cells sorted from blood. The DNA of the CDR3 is TGCGCCAGCAGCCAAGATAAAGGGACTAGCTTGGAGACCCAGTACTTC. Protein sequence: CASSQDKGTSLETQYF.